The 8 T cell receptor beta chains given below trace back to one sample, sequenced in a study of T cell repertoires in ileal Crohn's disease. Libraries were prepared by immunoSEQ multiplex PCR; TCRdb keeps only in-frame clonotypes and omits some of them. The sample holds fewer than 4,500 clones; about 79% are singletons and the top ten take 7%. What was sequenced was ileal tissue. The source is an adult with Crohn's disease.

The chain combines TRBV7-3 with TRBJ2-3, with TRBD2 matching over 8 bases. With V trimmed by 2 bases and J by 6 bases, 7 bases remained unmatched. The CDR3 sequence is 15 residues long. The V gene's germline CDR1 is SGHTA and CDR2 FQGTGA. The CDR3 reads CASSLSAGGQDTQYF. The DNA for the CDR3 is TGTGCCAGCAGCTTATCGGCGGGAGGCCAGGATACGCAGTATTTT.

The J gene is TRBJ2-7, the V gene TRBV30, with a possible D match to TRBD1 (6 bases). Germline values: CDR1 GTSNPN, CDR2 SVGIG (reference sequence). CDR3 length: 11 amino acids. The V end was cut by 5 bases, the J end by 3 bases, with 8 bases between. As DNA, the CDR3 is TGTGCCTGGTCGGACAGCTACGAGCAGTACTTC. This translates into CAWSDSYEQYF.

V and J are TRBV29-1 and TRBJ2-2; the D gene is possibly TRBD2 (6 bases). Germline-derived CDR1 and CDR2 are SQVTM and ANQGSEA. The CDR3 runs 14 residues. V gave up 7 bases and J gave up 7 bases, with 19 bases separating them. The CDR3 region is CSARSGERGGELFF. The CDR3 bases are TGCAGCGCCCGTTCGGGGGAGAGAGGCGGGGAGCTGTTTTTT.

This chain links TRBV6-1 with TRBJ1-5; TRBD1 aligns across 8 bases. Unmatched junction bases numbered 3, after V lost 6 bases and J lost 2 bases. The germline CDR1 and CDR2 sequences are MNHNS and SASEGT. The CDR3 sequence is 14 residues long. For the CDR3, the DNA is TGTGCCAGCAGGGACAGGGCTGGCAATCAGCCCCAGCATTTT. As protein: CASRDRAGNQPQHF.

CDR3 sequence: CASSFIGPRPGQISGYTF. As DNA, the CDR3 is TGTGCCAGCAGTTTTATAGGCCCCCGACCGGGACAAATCTCCGGCTACACCTTC. The chain uses TRBV27 and TRBJ1-2; the D gene is possibly TRBD1 (6 bases). Germline V gene sequence: CDR1 MNHEY, CDR2 SMNVEV (reference sequence). This CDR3 region has 18 residues. The ends were cut back, 3 bases at V and 8 bases at J, with 28 bases in the middle.

This clone was picked up a small number of times. The chain employs TRBV6-1 and TRBJ2-1; perhaps TRBD2 as D (6 bases). The V and J ends lost 6 bases and 0 bases respectively, with 12 bases between them. Germline V CDR1 and CDR2: MNHNS, SASEGT. The CDR3 totals 15 residues. The CDR3 region has the DNA TGTGCCAGCAGGAAGGGACTTGTCTCCTACAATGAGCAGTTCTTC. It is translated as CASRKGLVSYNEQFF.

This clone is labeled as large. V usage is TRBV2 and J usage is TRBJ1-4, with 9 nucleotides matching TRBD1. Germline CDR1 is SNHLY and CDR2 is FYNNEI. The V segment lost 5 bases and the J segment 8 bases; nucleotides outside the gene matches: 6. This CDR3 is 14 amino acids long. The CDR3 reads CASSSDRGREKLFF. CDR3 DNA sequence: TGTGCCAGCAGTTCCGACAGGGGGAGGGAAAAACTGTTTTTT.

The gene calls are TRBV5-1 and TRBJ2-3; 8 nucleotides agree with TRBD2. V was pared by 5 bases and J by 2 bases, with 4 bases of the junction left unmatched. This CDR3 region has 14 residues. Germline CDR1 is SGHRS and CDR2 is YFSETQ. The CDR3 coding sequence is TGCGCCAGCAGACGGGGGGGCTCCACAGATACGCAGTATTTT. This sequence encodes CASRRGGSTDTQYF.